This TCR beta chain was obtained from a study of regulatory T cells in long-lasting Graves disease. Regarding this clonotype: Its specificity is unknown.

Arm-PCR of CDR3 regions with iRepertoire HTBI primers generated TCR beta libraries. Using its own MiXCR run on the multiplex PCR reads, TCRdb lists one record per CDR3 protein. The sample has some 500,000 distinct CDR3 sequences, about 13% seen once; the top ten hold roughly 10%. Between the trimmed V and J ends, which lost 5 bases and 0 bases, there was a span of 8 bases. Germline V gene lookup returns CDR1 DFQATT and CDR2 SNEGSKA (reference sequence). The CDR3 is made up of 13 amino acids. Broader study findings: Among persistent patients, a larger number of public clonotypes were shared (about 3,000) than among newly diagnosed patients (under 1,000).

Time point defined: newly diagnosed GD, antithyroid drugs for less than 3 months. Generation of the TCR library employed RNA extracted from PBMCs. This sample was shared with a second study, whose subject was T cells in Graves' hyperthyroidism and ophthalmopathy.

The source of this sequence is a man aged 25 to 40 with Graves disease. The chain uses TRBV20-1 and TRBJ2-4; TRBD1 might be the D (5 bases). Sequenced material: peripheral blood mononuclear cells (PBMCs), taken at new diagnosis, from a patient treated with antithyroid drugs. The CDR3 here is CSAAGIAKNIQYF. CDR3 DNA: TGCAGTGCTGCAGGGATAGCCAAAAACATTCAGTACTTC.